The clone carrying this TCR beta chain was detected many times. Covering alpha and beta chains, TRAV- and TRBV-specific primers were used for the first-strand cDNA. TCR amplification ran approximately 20 PCR cycles using constant-region and V-primer adapter primers. TCRdb re-called the reads with MiXCR, one entry per CDR3 protein. The data contain 80,000 or so distinct CDR3 sequences, around a sixth of them singletons. Time point in this sample: after trial treatment. Treatment noted: LDRT plus nivolumab, ipilimumab, low-dose cyclophosphamide and aspirin (RACIN trial). The source of the sample is a study of low-dose radiotherapy and immunotherapy resistance in tumors. Study-level information: In Cohort 2, 1 Gy per fraction was delivered every two weeks, for a total of 13 Gy over 26 weeks. With cycle 1 day 1 as the start, patients took oral aspirin 300 mg daily for four cycles.

The germline V gene encodes CDR1 SSHAT and CDR2 FNYEAQ (reference sequence). CDR3 length: 15 amino acids. V dropped 5 bases and J dropped 1 base, with 13 bases sitting between them. This rearrangement joins TRBV7-7 to TRBJ2-3; D might be TRBD2 (5 bases). This clonotype was obtained from a male donor with prostate cancer. Material: PBMCs, obtained after low-dose radiotherapy plus immunotherapy. The CDR3 DNA sequence: TGTGCCAGCAGCCTCGGGGTGGGCGGCACAGATACGCAGTATTTT. The encoded protein is CASSLGVGGTDTQYF. The full variable domain, its missing parts supplied by reference TRBV7-7 and TRBJ2-3, is GAGVSQSPRYKVTKRGQDVTLRCDPISSHATLYWYQQALGQGPEFLTYFNYEAQPDKSGLPSDRFSAERPEGSISTLTIQRTEQRDSAMYRCASSLGVGGTDTQYFGPGTRLTVL.